This TCR beta chain was recovered during a study of cytomegalovirus exposure and HLA in healthy donors. Study observations and caveats: CMV serostatus was the sole immune exposure data available. There were 150 to 200 TCR beta chains listed as cytomegalovirus-associated.

There are 16 residues in the CDR3. Germline values: CDR1 SGHAT, CDR2 FQDESV (reference sequence). V gave up 2 bases and J gave up 0 bases, with 14 bases separating them. As for this clone: Its matching antigen is unknown.

In the PCR, 60 Vbeta and 13 Jbeta primers were used. Assay used: immunoSEQ multiplex PCR; TCRdb lists only in-frame clones, some missing. The sample lists about 96,000 clones, approximately 75% occurring once. This receptor was obtained from a female donor in good health and CMV-seropositive. The chain has TRBV11-1 and TRBJ2-7; the D gene is possibly TRBD1 (7 bases). The material sequenced was PBMCs. CDR3 sequence reads: CASSLLGGGVSYEQYF. The CDR3 nucleotides read TGTGCCAGCAGCTTACTCGGAGGGGGCGTCTCCTACGAGCAGTACTTC. Based on the CDR3 plus reference TRBV11-1 and TRBJ2-7, the full variable domain is EAEVAQSPRYKITEKSQAVAFWCDPISGHATLYWYRQILGQGPELLVQFQDESVVDDSQLPKDRFSAERLKGVDSTLKIQPAELGDSAMYLCASSLLGGGVSYEQYFGPGTRLTVT.